Sequencing of this T cell receptor beta chain was carried out in a study of shared clonotypes between healthy human individuals. With respect to this clone: Its cognate antigen is unknown.

Between the trimmed V and J ends, which lost 1 base and 6 bases, there was a span of 10 bases. CDR1 KGHSH and CDR2 LQKENI come from the germline V gene. The CDR3 has 13 amino acids. Study-wide results and caveats: Sampling covered blood only; tissue repertoires likely differ.

Several immunoSEQ plates held equal portions of the genomic DNA taken from each subset. Data came from immunoSEQ multiplex PCR; TCRdb stores just in-frame clones and leaves some out. Among millions of clones listed, approximately 90% were seen once. Partitioning of CD4+ cells yielded a CD45RA+ naive subset and a CD45RA-negative memory subset. The source material was naive CD4+ T cells sorted from blood. Indicated subset: CD45RA+ positively selected. This sequence joins TRBV18 and TRBJ2-7, with D hard to call. The TCR was taken from a man aged 18-30 years in good health. The CDR3 reads CASSPHDGSEQYF. The CDR3 nucleotides read TGTGCCAGCTCACCACACGATGGCTCCGAGCAGTACTTC.